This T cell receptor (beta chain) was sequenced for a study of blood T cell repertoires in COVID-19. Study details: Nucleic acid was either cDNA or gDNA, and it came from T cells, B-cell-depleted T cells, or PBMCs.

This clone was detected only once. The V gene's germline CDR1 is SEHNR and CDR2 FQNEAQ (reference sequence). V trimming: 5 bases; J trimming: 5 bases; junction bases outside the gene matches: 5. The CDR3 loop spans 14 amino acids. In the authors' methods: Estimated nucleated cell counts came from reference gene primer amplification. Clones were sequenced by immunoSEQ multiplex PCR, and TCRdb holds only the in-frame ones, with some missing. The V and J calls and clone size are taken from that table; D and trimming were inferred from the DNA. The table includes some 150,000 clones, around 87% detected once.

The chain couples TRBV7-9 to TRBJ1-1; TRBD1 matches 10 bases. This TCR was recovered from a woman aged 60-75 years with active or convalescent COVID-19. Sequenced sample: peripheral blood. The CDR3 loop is CASSQGDRGTEAFF. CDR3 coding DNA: TGTGCCAGCAGCCAAGGGGACAGGGGTACTGAAGCTTTCTTT.